The subject of this entry is one T cell receptor (beta chain). The method was immunoSEQ multiplex PCR; TCRdb's version includes in-frame clones alone and lacks a portion of them. The data show some 150,000 clones, approximately 90% seen once. This sample stems from a study of blood T cell repertoires in COVID-19. Germline V lookup: CDR1 LNHNV, CDR2 YYDKDF (reference sequence). V was shortened by 4 bases and J by 8 bases, with 14 bases between the two germline ends. The CDR3 extends over 13 amino acids. This clonotype was obtained from a woman in her 50s with active or convalescent COVID-19. Specimen: peripheral blood. The chain uses TRBV15 and TRBJ1-2; D may be TRBD1 (5 bases). The CDR3 region is CATSKEGRSGYTF. CDR3 sequence (DNA): TGTGCCACCAGCAAGGAGGGGAGGTCGGGCTACACCTTC.